This entry lists 8 T cell receptor beta chains sequenced from one sample in a study of blood T cell repertoires in COVID-19. Here immunoSEQ multiplex PCR was the method, and the copy in TCRdb shows in-frame clones only, minus some. Of around 190,000 clones listed, roughly 76% are singletons. The sequenced sample was peripheral blood. Source of these receptors: a woman aged 40 to 50 with COVID-19, enrolled during active disease.

This clone appeared a single time. Germline and junction disagree at one end, which may indicate a read error. J is TRBJ1-2 and V is TRBV5-1; 10 bases are a match to TRBD1. CDR1 and CDR2 from the germline V gene are SGHRS and YFSETQ. This CDR3 contains 15 residues. The CDR3 loop is CASSARDRGIYSYTF. In DNA form, the CDR3 reads TGCGCCAGCAGCGCCCGGGACAGGGGTATCTATAGCTACACCTTC.

The chain couples TRBV10-3 to TRBJ2-3; the match to TRBD2 covers 9 bases. Trimming at V came to 3 bases and at J to 5 bases, leaving 0 bases not matched to a gene. Germline V gives CDR1 ENHRY, CDR2 SYGVKD. The CDR3 is 13 residues long. Written as DNA, the CDR3 is TGTGCCATCAGTGAACTAGCGGGAGATACGCAGTATTTT. It is translated as CAISELAGDTQYF.

This sequence joins TRBV2 and TRBJ1-5; D is perhaps TRBD1 (6 bases). V lost 4 bases, J lost 6 bases, and 10 bases lay in between. The CDR3 runs 13 residues. In germline, CDR1 is SNHLY, CDR2 FYNNEI. As DNA, the CDR3 is TGTGCCAGCAGTGCAGGGGTCGGTCAGCCCCAGCATTTT. This codes for CASSAGVGQPQHF.

J is TRBJ2-1 and V is TRBV15, with TRBD2 matching 13 bases. Germline CDR1 and CDR2: LNHNV and YYDKDF (reference sequence). The CDR3 consists of 17 residues. Trimming at V came to 6 bases and at J to 10 bases, leaving 15 bases not matched to a gene. The CDR3, as DNA: TGTGCCACCAGGCCGCTAGTAACTAGCGGGGGGGCCAGCGAGCAGTTCTTC. It specifies CATRPLVTSGGASEQFF.

This clone was counted between two and nine times. The genes are TRBV7-6 and TRBJ2-7; D gene ambiguous. Germline loops: CDR1 SGHVS, CDR2 FNYEAQ. CDR3 length equals 13 residues. V lost 4 bases, J lost 4 bases, and 11 bases lay in between. As DNA, the CDR3 is TGTGCCAGCAGCTCTGGAGCCTTTTACGAGCAGTACTTC. Amino acid sequence: CASSSGAFYEQYF.

V and J are TRBV18 and TRBJ2-2; TRBD1 aligns across 7 bases. The germline gives CDR1 KGHSH, CDR2 LQKENI. This CDR3 region has 13 residues. Germline trimming cut 5 bases from V and 10 bases from J; bases unmatched to any gene: 7. The CDR3 nucleotides are TGTGCCAGCTCATCAACAGGGGACGAGGAGCTGTTTTTT. Its protein is CASSSTGDEELFF.

This chain links TRBV14 with TRBJ1-5; D gene uncertain. The ends were cut back, 1 base at V and 4 bases at J, with 5 bases in the middle. From germline, CDR1 is SGHDN and CDR2 FVKESK. The CDR3 length is 13 residues. The CDR3 protein is CASSQGLNQPQHF. In DNA form, the CDR3 reads TGTGCCAGCAGCCAAGGACTGAATCAGCCCCAGCATTTT.

The chain carries TRBV3-1 (or the pseudogene TRBV3-2) and TRBJ1-2; 11 bases line up with TRBD1. Germline values: CDR1 LGHDT, CDR2 YNNKEL (reference sequence). The CDR3 runs 17 residues. V gave up 4 bases and J gave up 7 bases; unmatched junction bases: 14. As DNA, the CDR3 is TGTGCCAGCAGCCTAACCGGCAGCGGGACAGGGGGTCGTGGCTACACCTTC. Its translation: CASSLTGSGTGGRGYTF.